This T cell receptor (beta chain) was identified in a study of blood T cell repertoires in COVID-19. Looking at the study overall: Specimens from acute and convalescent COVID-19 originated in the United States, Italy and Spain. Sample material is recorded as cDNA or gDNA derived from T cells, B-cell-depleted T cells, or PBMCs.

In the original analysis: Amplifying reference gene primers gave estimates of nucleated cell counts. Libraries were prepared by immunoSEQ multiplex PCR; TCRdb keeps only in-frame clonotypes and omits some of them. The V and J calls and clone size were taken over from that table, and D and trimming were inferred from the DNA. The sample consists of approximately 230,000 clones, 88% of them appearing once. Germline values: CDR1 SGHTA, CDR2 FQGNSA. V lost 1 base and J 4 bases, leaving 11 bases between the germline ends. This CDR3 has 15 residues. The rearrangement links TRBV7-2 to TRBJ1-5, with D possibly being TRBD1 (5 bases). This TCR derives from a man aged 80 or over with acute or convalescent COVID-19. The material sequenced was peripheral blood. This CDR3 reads CASSLDQGRNQPQHF. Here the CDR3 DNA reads TGTGCCAGCAGCTTAGACCAGGGCCGAAATCAGCCCCAGCATTTT.